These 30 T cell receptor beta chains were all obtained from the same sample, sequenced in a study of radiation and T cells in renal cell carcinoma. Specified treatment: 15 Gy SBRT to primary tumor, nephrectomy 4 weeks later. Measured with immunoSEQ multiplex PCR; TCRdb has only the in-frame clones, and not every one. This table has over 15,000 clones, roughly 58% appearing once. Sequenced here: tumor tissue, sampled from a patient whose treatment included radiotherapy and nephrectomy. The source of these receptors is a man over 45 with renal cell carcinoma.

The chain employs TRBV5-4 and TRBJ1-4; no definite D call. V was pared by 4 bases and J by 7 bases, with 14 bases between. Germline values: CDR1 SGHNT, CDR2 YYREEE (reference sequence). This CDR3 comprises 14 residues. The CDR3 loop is CASSPKTDGEKLFF. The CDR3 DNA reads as TGTGCCAGCAGCCCCAAAACAGATGGTGAAAAACTGTTTTTT.

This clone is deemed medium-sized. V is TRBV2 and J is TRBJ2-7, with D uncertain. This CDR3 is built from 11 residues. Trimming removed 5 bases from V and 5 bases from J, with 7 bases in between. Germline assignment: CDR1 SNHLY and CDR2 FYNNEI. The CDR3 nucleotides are TGTGCCAGCAGTTATTTGAACGAGCAGTACTTC. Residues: CASSYLNEQYF.

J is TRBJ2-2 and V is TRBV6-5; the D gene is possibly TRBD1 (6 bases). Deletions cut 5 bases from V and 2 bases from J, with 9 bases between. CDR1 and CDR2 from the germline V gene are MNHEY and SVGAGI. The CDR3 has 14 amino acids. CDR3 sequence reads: CASSTGTNTGELFF. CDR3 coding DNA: TGTGCCAGCAGTACTGGGACAAACACCGGGGAGCTGTTTTTT.

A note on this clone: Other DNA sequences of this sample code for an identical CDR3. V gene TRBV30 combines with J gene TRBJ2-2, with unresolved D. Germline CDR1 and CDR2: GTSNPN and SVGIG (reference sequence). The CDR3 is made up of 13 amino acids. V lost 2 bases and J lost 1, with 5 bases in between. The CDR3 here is CAWSLGNTGELFF. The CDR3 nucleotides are TGTGCCTGGAGTCTCGGGAACACCGGGGAGCTGTTTTTT.

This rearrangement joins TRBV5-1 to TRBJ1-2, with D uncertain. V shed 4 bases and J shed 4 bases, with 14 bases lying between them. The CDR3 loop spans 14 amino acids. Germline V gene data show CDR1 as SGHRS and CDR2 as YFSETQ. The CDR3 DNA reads TGCGCCAGCAGCGCGGACGTGGGCATCTATGGCTACACCTTC. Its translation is CASSADVGIYGYTF.

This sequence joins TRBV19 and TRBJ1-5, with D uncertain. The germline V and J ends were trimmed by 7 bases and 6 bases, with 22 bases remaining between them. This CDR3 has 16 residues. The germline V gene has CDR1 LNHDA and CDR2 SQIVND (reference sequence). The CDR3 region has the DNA TGTGCCAGTACCCCCCAACTACCGTCCTCGGGTCAGCCCCAGCATTTT. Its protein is CASTPQLPSSGQPQHF.

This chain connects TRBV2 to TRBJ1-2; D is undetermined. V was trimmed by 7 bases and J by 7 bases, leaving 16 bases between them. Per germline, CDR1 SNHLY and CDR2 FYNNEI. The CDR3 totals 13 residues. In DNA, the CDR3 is TGTGCCAGCACTCTGGCGCTGTGGGTTGGCTACACCTTC. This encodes CASTLALWVGYTF.

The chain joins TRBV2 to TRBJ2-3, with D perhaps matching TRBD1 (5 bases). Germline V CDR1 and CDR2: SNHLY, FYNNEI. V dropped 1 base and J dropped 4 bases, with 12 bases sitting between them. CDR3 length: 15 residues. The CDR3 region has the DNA TGTGCCAGCAGTGAAGAATGGGGCGGCGCAGATACGCAGTATTTT. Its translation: CASSEEWGGADTQYF.

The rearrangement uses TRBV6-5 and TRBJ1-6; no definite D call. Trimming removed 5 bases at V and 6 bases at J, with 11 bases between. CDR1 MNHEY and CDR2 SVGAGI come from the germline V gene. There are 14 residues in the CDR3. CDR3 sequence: CASSARISNSPLHF. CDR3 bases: TGTGCCAGCAGTGCCAGAATTTCTAATTCACCCCTCCACTTT.

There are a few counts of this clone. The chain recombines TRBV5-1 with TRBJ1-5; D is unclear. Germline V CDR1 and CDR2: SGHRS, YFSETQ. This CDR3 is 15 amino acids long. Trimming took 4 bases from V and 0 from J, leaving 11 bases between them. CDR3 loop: CASSNTENSNQPQHF. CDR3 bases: TGCGCCAGCAGCAATACGGAAAATAGCAATCAGCCCCAGCATTTT.

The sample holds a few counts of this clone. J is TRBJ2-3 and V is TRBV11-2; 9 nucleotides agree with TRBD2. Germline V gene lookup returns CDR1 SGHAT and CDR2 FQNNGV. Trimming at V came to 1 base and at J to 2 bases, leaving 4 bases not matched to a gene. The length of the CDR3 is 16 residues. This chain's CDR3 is CASSLAASGNTDTQYF. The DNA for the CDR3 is TGTGCCAGCAGCTTAGCGGCTAGCGGGAACACAGATACGCAGTATTTT. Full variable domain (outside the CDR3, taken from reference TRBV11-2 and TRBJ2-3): EAGVAQSPRYKIIEKRQSVAFWCNPISGHATLYWYQQILGQGPKLLIQFQNNGVVDDSQLPKDRFSAERLKGVDSTLKIQPAKLEDSAVYLCASSLAASGNTDTQYFGPGTRLTVL.

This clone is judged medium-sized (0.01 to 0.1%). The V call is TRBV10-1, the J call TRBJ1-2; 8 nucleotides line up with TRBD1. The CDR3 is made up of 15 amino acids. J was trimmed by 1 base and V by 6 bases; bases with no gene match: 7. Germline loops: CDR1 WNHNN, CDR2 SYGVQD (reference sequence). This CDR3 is CASSGQGQVNYGYTF. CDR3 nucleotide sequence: TGCGCCAGCAGCGGACAGGGACAGGTTAACTATGGCTACACCTTC.

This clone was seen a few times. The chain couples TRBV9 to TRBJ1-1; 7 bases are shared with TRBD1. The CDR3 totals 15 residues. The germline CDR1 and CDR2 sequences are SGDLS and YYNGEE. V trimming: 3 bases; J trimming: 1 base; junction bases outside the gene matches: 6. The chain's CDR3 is CASSGETGKNTEAFF. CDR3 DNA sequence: TGTGCCAGCAGCGGAGAGACAGGGAAGAACACTGAAGCTTTCTTT.

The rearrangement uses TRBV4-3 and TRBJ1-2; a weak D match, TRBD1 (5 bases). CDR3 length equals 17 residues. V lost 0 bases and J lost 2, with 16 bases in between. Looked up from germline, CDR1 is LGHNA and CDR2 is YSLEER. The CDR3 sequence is CASSQEFPGFNNYGYTF. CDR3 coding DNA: TGCGCCAGCAGCCAAGAGTTTCCAGGGTTCAACAACTATGGCTACACCTTC.

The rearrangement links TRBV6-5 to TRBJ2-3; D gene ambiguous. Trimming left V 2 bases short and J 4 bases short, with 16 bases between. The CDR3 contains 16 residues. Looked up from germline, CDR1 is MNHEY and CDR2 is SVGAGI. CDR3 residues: CASSYQVLVNSDTQYF. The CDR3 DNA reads TGTGCCAGCAGTTACCAGGTTCTAGTTAACTCAGATACGCAGTATTTT.

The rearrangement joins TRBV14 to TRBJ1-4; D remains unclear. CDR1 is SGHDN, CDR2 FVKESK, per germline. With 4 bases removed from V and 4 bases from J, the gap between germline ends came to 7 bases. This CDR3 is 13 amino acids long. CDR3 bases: TGTGCCAGCAGCCGGACTCTTAATGAAAAACTGTTTTTT. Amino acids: CASSRTLNEKLFF.

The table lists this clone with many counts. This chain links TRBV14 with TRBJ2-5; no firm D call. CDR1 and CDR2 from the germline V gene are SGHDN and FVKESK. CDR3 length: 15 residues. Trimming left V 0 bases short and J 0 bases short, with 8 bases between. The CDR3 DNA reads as TGTGCCAGCAGCCAAGATTGGCGCAACCAAGAGACCCAGTACTTC. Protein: CASSQDWRNQETQYF.

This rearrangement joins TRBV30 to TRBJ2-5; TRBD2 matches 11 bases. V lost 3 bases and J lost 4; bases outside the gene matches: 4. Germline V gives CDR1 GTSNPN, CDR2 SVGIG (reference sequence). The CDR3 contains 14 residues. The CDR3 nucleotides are TGTGCCTGGAGAATAGCGGGGGGGCGAGAGACCCAGTACTTC. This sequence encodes CAWRIAGGRETQYF.

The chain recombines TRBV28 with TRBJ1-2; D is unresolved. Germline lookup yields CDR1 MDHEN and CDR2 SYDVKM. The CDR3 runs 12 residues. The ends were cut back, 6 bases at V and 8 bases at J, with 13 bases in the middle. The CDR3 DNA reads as TGTGCCAGCAGCCGTGGACGTGGCGGCTACACCTTC. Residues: CASSRGRGGYTF.

This chain's CDR3 is CASSFPYEQYF. CDR3 nucleotides: TGTGCCAGCAGCTTTCCCTACGAGCAGTACTTC. The chain is built from TRBV7-2 and TRBJ2-7; D gene uncertain. Trimming took off 3 bases at V and 2 bases at J, with 2 bases between the two ends. Germline lookup yields CDR1 SGHTA and CDR2 FQGNSA. The CDR3 is 11 amino acids.

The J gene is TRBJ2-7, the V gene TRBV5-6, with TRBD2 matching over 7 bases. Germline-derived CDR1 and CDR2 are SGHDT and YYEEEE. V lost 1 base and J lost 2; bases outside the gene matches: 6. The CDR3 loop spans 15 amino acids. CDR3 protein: CASSLTGTMAYEQYF. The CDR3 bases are TGTGCCAGCAGCTTGACCGGGACTATGGCCTACGAGCAGTACTTC. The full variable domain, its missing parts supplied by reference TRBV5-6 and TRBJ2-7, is DAGVTQSPTHLIKTRGQQVTLRCSPKSGHDTVSWYQQALGQGPQFIFQYYEEEERQRGNFPDRFSGHQFPNYSSELNVNALLLGDSALYLCASSLTGTMAYEQYFGPGTRLTVT.

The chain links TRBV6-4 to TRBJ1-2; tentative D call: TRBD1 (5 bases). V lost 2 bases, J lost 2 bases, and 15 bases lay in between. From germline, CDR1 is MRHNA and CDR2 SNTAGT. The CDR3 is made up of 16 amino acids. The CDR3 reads CASSDPGTSWNYGYTF. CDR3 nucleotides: TGTGCCAGCAGTGACCCTGGGACCTCATGGAACTATGGCTACACCTTC.

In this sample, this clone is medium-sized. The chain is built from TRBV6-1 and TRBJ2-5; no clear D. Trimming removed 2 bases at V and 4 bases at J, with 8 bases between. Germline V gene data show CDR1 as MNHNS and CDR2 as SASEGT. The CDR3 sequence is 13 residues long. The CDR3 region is CASSEISGETQYF. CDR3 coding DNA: TGTGCCAGCAGTGAAATAAGTGGAGAGACCCAGTACTTC.

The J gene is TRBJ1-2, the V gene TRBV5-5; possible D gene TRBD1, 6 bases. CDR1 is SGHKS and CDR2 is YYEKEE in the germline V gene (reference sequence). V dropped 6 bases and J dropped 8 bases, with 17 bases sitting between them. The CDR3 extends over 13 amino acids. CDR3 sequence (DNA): TGTGCCAGCAATAATCTGGGGGCAGAAGGCTACACCTTC. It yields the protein CASNNLGAEGYTF.

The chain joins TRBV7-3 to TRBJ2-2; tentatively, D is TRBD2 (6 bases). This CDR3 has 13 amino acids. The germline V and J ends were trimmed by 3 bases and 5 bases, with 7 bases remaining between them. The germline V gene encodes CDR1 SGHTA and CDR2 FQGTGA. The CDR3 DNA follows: TGTGCCAGCAGCTTGGGAGGTACCGGGGAGCTGTTTTTT. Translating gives CASSLGGTGELFF.

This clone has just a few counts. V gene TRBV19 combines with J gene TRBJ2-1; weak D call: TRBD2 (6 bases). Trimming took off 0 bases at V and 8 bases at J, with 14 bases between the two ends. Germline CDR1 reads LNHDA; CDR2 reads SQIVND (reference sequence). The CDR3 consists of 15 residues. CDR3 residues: CASSIDPTRRDEQFF. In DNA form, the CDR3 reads TGTGCCAGTAGTATAGATCCGACTAGGAGGGATGAGCAGTTCTTC.

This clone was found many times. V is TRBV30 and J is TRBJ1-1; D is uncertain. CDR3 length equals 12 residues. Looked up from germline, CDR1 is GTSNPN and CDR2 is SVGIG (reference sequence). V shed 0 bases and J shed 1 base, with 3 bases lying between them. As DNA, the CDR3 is TGTGCCTGGAGTGTATCGAACACTGAAGCTTTCTTT. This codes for CAWSVSNTEAFF.

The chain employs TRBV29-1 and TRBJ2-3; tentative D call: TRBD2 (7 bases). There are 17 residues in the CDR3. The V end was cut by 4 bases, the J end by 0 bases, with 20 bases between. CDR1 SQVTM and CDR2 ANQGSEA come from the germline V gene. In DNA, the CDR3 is TGCAGCGTTGCAAACGTACAGGGAGGGGACAGCACAGATACGCAGTATTTT. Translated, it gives CSVANVQGGDSTDTQYF.

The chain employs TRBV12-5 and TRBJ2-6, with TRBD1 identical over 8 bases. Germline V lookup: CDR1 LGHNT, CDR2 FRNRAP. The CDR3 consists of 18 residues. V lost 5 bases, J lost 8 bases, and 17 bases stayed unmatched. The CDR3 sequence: CASGPGYGQGGGTNVLTF. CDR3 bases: TGTGCTAGTGGTCCGGGGTATGGACAGGGAGGTGGAACCAACGTCCTGACTTTC.

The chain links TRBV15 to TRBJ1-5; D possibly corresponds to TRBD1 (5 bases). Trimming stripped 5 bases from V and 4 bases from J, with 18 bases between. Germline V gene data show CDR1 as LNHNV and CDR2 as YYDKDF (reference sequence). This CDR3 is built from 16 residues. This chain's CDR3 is CATSVSGAGPNQPQHF. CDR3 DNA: TGTGCCACCAGCGTTTCAGGCGCAGGGCCAAATCAGCCCCAGCATTTT.